This T cell receptor (beta chain) comes out of a study of human T cells and chemical hapten exposure. Overall study: The sensitizing agent was 2% DPC, placed on about 2 cm by about 2 cm of upper inner arm skin. Patch tests applied 0.01% DPC to the upper back, read at 6 days. Variability of per-sample TCR yields stemmed mainly from small differences in pooled library volume.

Germline V CDR1 and CDR2: SGHRS, YFSETQ. The CDR3 length is 17 residues. The ends lost 2 bases at V and 3 bases at J; junction bases unmatched: 12. The time point here: patch test 3, about 24 weeks after DPC sensitization. Treatment indicated: therapeutic diphenylcyclopropenone sensitization with weekly scalp DPC. TCRdb re-called the RACE reads through MiXCR, storing one row per CDR3 protein. The sample yields about 82,000 distinct CDR3 sequences, under 15% seen once. This receptor was taken from a woman aged 45-65 years with alopecia areata. Some clones in this sample may be carry-over from other donors' samples. The specimen was whole blood, collected in connection with sensitization to the hapten diphenylcyclopropenone (DPC). The rearrangement joins TRBV5-1 to TRBJ2-5; 8 nucleotides agree with TRBD2. This CDR3 is CASSLDASGSAEETQYF. CDR3 coding DNA: TGCGCCAGCAGCTTAGATGCAAGCGGGAGTGCGGAAGAGACCCAGTACTTC.